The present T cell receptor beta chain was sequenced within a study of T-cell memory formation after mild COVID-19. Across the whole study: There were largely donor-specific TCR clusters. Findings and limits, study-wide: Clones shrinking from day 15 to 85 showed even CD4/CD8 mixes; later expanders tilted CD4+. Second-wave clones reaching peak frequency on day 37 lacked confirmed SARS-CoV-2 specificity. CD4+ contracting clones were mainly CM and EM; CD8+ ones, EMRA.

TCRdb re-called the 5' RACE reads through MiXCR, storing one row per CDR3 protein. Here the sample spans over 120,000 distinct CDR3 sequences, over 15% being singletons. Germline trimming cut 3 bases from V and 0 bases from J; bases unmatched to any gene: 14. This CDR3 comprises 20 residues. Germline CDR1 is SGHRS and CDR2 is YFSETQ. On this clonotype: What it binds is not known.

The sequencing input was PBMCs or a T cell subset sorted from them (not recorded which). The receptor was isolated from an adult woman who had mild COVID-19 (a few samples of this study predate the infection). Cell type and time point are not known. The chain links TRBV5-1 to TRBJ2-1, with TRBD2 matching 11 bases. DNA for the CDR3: TGCGCCAGCAGCTCCCGCCCGAAAACTAGCGGGGGAAGCTCCTACAATGAGCAGTTCTTC. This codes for CASSSRPKTSGGSSYNEQFF.